This is a list of T cell receptor beta chains from one sample in a study of blood T cell repertoires in COVID-19. Sequencing was performed with immunoSEQ multiplex PCR; in TCRdb, only in-frame clones are kept and a portion is missing. The data hold approximately 300,000 clones, with 80% to 90% observed a single time. Input material: PBMCs or T cells enriched from blood (not recorded which). All receptors come from a woman under 30 who had recovered from COVID-19. The CDR3 runs from the conserved cysteine through the conserved F or W. The order of the fields is J gene, V gene, D gene, clone size, CDR3 protein, CDR3 DNA. The D gene is left open where the match is weak. For some rows the clone size is stated as once, few or many, or as a class when expanded; others skip it.

>TRBJ1-2|TRBV18|NA|NA
CASSLGQPDLLYGYTF
TGTGCCAGCTCACTAGGACAGCCCGACCTTCTCTATGGCTACACCTTC
>TRBJ1-2|TRBV18|NA|NA
CASSPNGLRYYGYTF
TGTGCCAGCTCACCAAACGGGTTAAGGTACTATGGCTACACCTTC
>TRBJ1-1|TRBV19|NA|NA
CASSIEGVEAFF
TGTGCCAGTAGTATAGAAGGGGTTGAAGCTTTCTTT
>TRBJ2-7|TRBV28|TRBD1|NA
CASSLTGQVYEQYF
TGTGCCAGCAGTTTAACGGGACAGGTCTACGAGCAGTACTTC
>TRBJ2-3|TRBV5-1|TRBD2|NA
CASSLRTSGANTDTQYF
TGCGCCAGCAGCCTACGGACTAGCGGGGCCAACACAGATACGCAGTATTTT
>TRBJ2-7|TRBV18|NA|once
CASSPPGGYEQYF
TGTGCCAGCTCACCCCCCGGGGGCTACGAGCAGTACTTC
>TRBJ2-3|TRBV7-9|NA|NA
CASSFTGTDTQYF
TGTGCCAGCAGTTTTACAGGGACAGATACGCAGTATTTT
>TRBJ2-7|TRBV19|TRBD2|NA
CASSILAGGTYEQYF
TGTGCCAGTAGTATACTAGCGGGAGGGACCTACGAGCAGTACTTC
>TRBJ2-3|TRBV7-8|TRBD2|NA
CATTAGGPDTQYF
TGTGCCACCACGGCGGGAGGGCCGGATACGCAGTATTTT
>TRBJ1-4|TRBV3-1/TRBV3-2|TRBD1|once
CASSQGQGDEKLFF
TGTGCCAGCAGCCAGGGACAGGGGGACGAAAAACTGTTTTTT
>TRBJ2-7|TRBV5-4|NA|NA
CASSLKDSRQQYF
TGTGCCAGCAGCTTAAAGGACTCCCGCCAGCAGTACTTC
>TRBJ2-7|TRBV27|TRBD1|NA
CASSLGTGSYEQYF
TGTGCCAGCAGTTTAGGGACAGGGAGCTACGAGCAGTACTTC
>TRBJ1-1|TRBV9|NA|NA
CASTETAYGNTEAFF
TGTGCCAGCACCGAGACAGCCTATGGGAACACTGAAGCTTTCTTT
>TRBJ2-1|TRBV7-9|NA|NA
CASSSSLAESYNEQFF
TGTGCCAGCAGCTCCTCGTTGGCCGAATCCTACAATGAGCAGTTCTTC
>TRBJ1-1|TRBV18|TRBD1|NA
CASSLDRAAEAFF
TGTGCCAGCTCACTTGACAGGGCGGCTGAAGCTTTCTTT
>TRBJ2-1|TRBV6-5|NA|few
CASRRSGRRFF
TGTGCCAGCAGGAGGAGCGGGCGCCGGTTCTTC
>TRBJ1-1|TRBV7-3|TRBD1|NA
CASSFGQGITEAFF
TGTGCCAGCAGCTTCGGACAGGGAATCACTGAAGCTTTCTTT
>TRBJ2-7|TRBV7-3|TRBD2|NA
CASSPQRGGLYEQYF
TGTGCCAGCAGCCCCCAACGGGGGGGCCTCTACGAGCAGTACTTC
>TRBJ1-2|TRBV9|TRBD1|NA
CASSVESGGVYGTF
TGTGCCAGCAGCGTAGAGTCAGGGGGCGTGTACGGCACCTTC
>TRBJ2-5|TRBV7-3|TRBD1|NA
CASSSGGGETQYF
TGTGCCAGCAGCTCAGGGGGCGGGGAGACCCAGTACTTC
>TRBJ2-2|TRBV6-5|TRBD1|NA
CASGSVTGGFGELFF
TGTGCCAGCGGCTCTGTGACAGGGGGCTTCGGGGAGCTGTTTTTT
>TRBJ1-2|TRBV12-5|NA|NA
CASGLVGRAGDGYTF
TGTGCTAGTGGTTTGGTCGGGAGGGCGGGCGATGGCTACACCTTC
>TRBJ1-1|TRBV24-1|TRBD1|NA
CATSDSTGGTEAFF
TGTGCCACCAGTGATTCCACAGGGGGAACTGAAGCTTTCTTT
>TRBJ2-3|TRBV5-4|NA|NA
CASSPRGRSGPTSTDTQYF
TGTGCCAGCAGCCCTCGTGGGAGGAGTGGACCAACAAGCACAGATACGCAGTATTTT
>TRBJ2-5|TRBV3-1/TRBV3-2|NA|NA
CASSQVGVQTQYF
TGTGCCAGCAGCCAAGTGGGCGTACAGACCCAGTACTTC
>TRBJ1-6|TRBV9|TRBD1|NA
CASSGPGQGGSPLHF
TGTGCCAGCAGCGGACCGGGACAGGGGGGTTCACCCCTCCACTTT
>TRBJ2-2|TRBV7-8|NA|NA
CASSSGFGELFF
TGTGCCAGCAGTTCGGGGTTCGGGGAGCTGTTTTTT
>TRBJ1-2|TRBV10-3|NA|few
CATGEGNYGYTF
TGTGCCACCGGAGAGGGAAACTATGGCTACACCTTC
>TRBJ2-3|TRBV11-2|NA|NA
CASSPITDTQYF
TGTGCCAGCAGCCCAATTACAGATACGCAGTATTTT
>TRBJ1-3|TRBV13|NA|NA
CASSLGERAQGNTIYF
TGTGCCAGCAGCTTAGGCGAGAGGGCCCAGGGAAACACCATATATTTT
>TRBJ2-5|TRBV2|NA|once
CASSTETQYF
TGTGCCAGCAGTACTGAGACCCAGTACTTC
>TRBJ2-5|TRBV5-1|NA|NA
CASSWGSGQETQYF
TGCGCCAGCAGCTGGGGTAGCGGCCAAGAGACCCAGTACTTC
>TRBJ2-7|TRBV6-6|NA|NA
CASSRDIYEQYF
TGTGCCAGCAGTAGGGACATTTACGAGCAGTACTTC
>TRBJ1-6|TRBV2|TRBD1|NA
CASTRDRGASPLHF
TGTGCCAGCACGAGGGACAGGGGCGCATCACCCCTCCACTTT
>TRBJ1-2|TRBV27|TRBD1|NA
CASSFRDRFYGYTF
TGTGCCAGCAGTTTCCGGGACAGATTCTATGGCTACACCTTC
>TRBJ2-6|TRBV5-8|TRBD1|NA
CASSSYPGQSSGANVLTF
TGTGCCAGCAGCTCCTATCCGGGACAGTCCTCTGGGGCCAACGTCCTGACTTTC